The clone carrying this TCR beta chain came up a few times. With 60 Vbeta and 13 Jbeta primers, the PCR was carried out. The repertoire was sequenced with immunoSEQ multiplex PCR; TCRdb's copy has only in-frame clones and lacks some. The data contain about 130,000 clones, 60% to 85% of them seen just once; the ten biggest clones take up less than 4%. This specimen comes from a study of cytomegalovirus exposure and HLA in healthy donors. The J segment lost 3 bases and the V segment lost 2 bases, leaving 6 bases of the junction unmatched. The CDR3 extends over 15 amino acids. In germline, CDR1 is MNHEY, CDR2 SVGAGI.

The rearrangement joins TRBV6-5 to TRBJ2-7; TRBD1 matches at 8 bases. The specimen sequenced was PBMCs. The origin of this receptor is a man aged 25 to 40 in good health and CMV-seronegative. The CDR3 coding sequence is TGTGCCAGCAGTTACGCTGCGGACAGGGACTACGAGCAGTACTTC. Encoded protein: CASSYAADRDYEQYF.